These 29 T cell receptor beta chains share one sample of origin, sequenced in a study of identifying expanded T cells in peripheral blood (dated by TCRdb to the late 2010s). The method was the immunoSEQ multiplex PCR assay. The source is immuneACCESS, and TCRdb retained only in-frame sequences with V and J called. Part of the clones is not carried over; for the studies checked, unresolved V genes explain less than half of this, and the remainder is unexplained. The sample records 45,000 to 65,000 clones, less than 85% of which are singletons. Jointly, the top ten make up 11% to 15% of the sample. The specimen was blood. The source is a person aged 18-70 years in good health.

This chain connects TRBV5-6 to TRBJ1-6, with D perhaps matching TRBD1 (6 bases). V lost 3 bases to trimming and J lost 14 bases, with 21 bases between them. This CDR3 has 15 residues. CDR1 SGHDT and CDR2 YYEEEE come from the germline V gene. CDR3 in amino acids: CASSSQGPSGAALHF. CDR3 DNA: TGTGCCAGCAGCTCCCAAGGGCCCTCAGGGGCAGCCCTCCACTTT.

CDR3 DNA: TGCGCCAGCAGTGAGTCAGGGGGCTTCTATGGCTACACCTTC. This gives the protein CASSESGGFYGYTF. The rearrangement links TRBV10-2 to TRBJ1-2; 7 bases align to TRBD1. The CDR3 runs to 14 residues. CDR1 WSHSY and CDR2 SAAADI come from the germline V gene. Trimming removed 0 bases from V and 4 bases from J; junction bases left unmatched: 2.

This chain connects TRBV10-2 to TRBJ1-1; tentative D call: TRBD1 (6 bases). The CDR3 is made up of 13 amino acids. Deletions cut 7 bases from V and 0 bases from J, with 9 bases between. Germline lookup yields CDR1 WSHSY and CDR2 SAAADI. The CDR3 DNA reads as TGCGCCAGCACGACAGGAGTGAACACTGAAGCTTTCTTT. Protein product: CASTTGVNTEAFF.

The genes are TRBV5-1 and TRBJ2-1; the match to TRBD2 covers 13 bases. The ends lost 4 bases at V and 8 bases at J; junction bases unmatched: 6. Germline CDR1 and CDR2: SGHRS and YFSETQ. The CDR3 runs to 15 residues. CDR3 nucleotides: TGCGCCAGCAGCCCGGGACTAGCGGGATATGATGAGCAGTTCTTC. It translates to CASSPGLAGYDEQFF. Together with reference TRBV5-1 and TRBJ2-1, the CDR3 gives the full variable domain: KAGVTQTPRYLIKTRGQQVTLSCSPISGHRSVSWYQQTPGQGLQFLFEYFSETQRNKGNFPGRFSGRQFSNSRSEMNVSTLELGDSALYLCASSPGLAGYDEQFFGPGTRLTVL.

V and J are TRBV13 and TRBJ2-3, with 11 bases matching TRBD1. V lost 8 bases to trimming and J lost 2 bases; unmatched junction nucleotides: 3. Looked up from germline, CDR1 is PRHDT and CDR2 is FYEKMQ (reference sequence). The CDR3 runs to 14 residues. CDR3 amino acids: CASWGQGDTDTQYF. The CDR3 DNA is TGTGCCAGCTGGGGACAGGGGGACACAGATACGCAGTATTTT.

The CDR3 DNA is TGCGCCAGCAGCTTGGACCACCGGACTAGCGGGGGGAAGAGCAGTGAGCAGTTCTTC. It translates to CASSLDHRTSGGKSSEQFF. The rearrangement links TRBV5-1 to TRBJ2-1, with 14 bases lining up with TRBD2. The CDR3 consists of 19 residues. V gave up 0 bases and J gave up 9 bases; unmatched junction bases: 14. The V gene's germline CDR1 is SGHRS and CDR2 YFSETQ.

The V call is TRBV29-1, the J call TRBJ2-1; possibly TRBD1 for D (6 bases). The V end lost 4 bases, the J end lost 4 bases, and 14 bases lay between the germline ends. Germline V gene lookup returns CDR1 SQVTM and CDR2 ANQGSEA. This CDR3 contains 14 residues. CDR3 nucleotide sequence: TGCAGCGTTGGAACTACGGACAGATACAATGAGCAGTTCTTC. As protein: CSVGTTDRYNEQFF.

The chain carries TRBV6-1 and TRBJ1-5; the D is unclear. CDR3 length: 16 residues. Germline CDR1 is MNHNS and CDR2 is SASEGT. The germline V and J ends were trimmed by 3 bases and 4 bases, with 16 bases remaining between them. This CDR3 is CASSEGVSPLNQPQHF. The CDR3 nucleotides are TGTGCCAGCAGTGAGGGTGTCAGCCCCCTGAATCAGCCCCAGCATTTT.

This clone counts as medium-sized. This chain connects TRBV6-1 to TRBJ1-6, with unresolved D. The germline V and J ends were trimmed by 7 bases and 4 bases, with 14 bases remaining between them. This CDR3 contains 15 residues. Per the germline V gene, CDR1 is MNHNS and CDR2 is SASEGT. This CDR3 is CASTPPSSYNSPLHF. DNA for the CDR3: TGTGCCAGCACCCCCCCCTCCTCGTATAATTCACCCCTCCACTTT.

The chain combines TRBV18 with TRBJ2-1; D is possibly TRBD2 (6 bases). Trimming took off 3 bases at V and 5 bases at J, with 11 bases between the two ends. This CDR3 is built from 14 residues. Germline V gene data show CDR1 as KGHSH and CDR2 as LQKENI. The CDR3 here is CASSPGGPNNEQFF. CDR3 nucleotide sequence: TGTGCCAGCTCACCGGGGGGACCTAACAATGAGCAGTTCTTC.

J is TRBJ2-3 and V is TRBV7-9; 9 nucleotides line up with TRBD2. Germline loops: CDR1 SEHNR, CDR2 FQNEAQ (reference sequence). V trimming: 4 bases; J trimming: 13 bases; junction bases outside the gene matches: 18. The CDR3 has 16 residues. The CDR3 region has the DNA TGTGCCAGCAGCTCAAACGTACTAGCGGGCGCCTTGGTGAAGTATTTT. Its translation: CASSSNVLAGALVKYF.

The V and J genes are TRBV6-5 and TRBJ1-5; D possibly corresponds to TRBD1 (6 bases). The CDR3 sequence is 13 residues long. Trimming cost V 7 bases and J 3 bases, with 10 bases left between them. Germline V gene data show CDR1 as MNHEY and CDR2 as SVGAGI. This chain's CDR3 is CASTGQTNQPQHF. Here the CDR3 DNA reads TGTGCCAGCACTGGACAGACCAATCAGCCCCAGCATTTT.

The CDR3 sequence: CSVELGRRGLGYF. The CDR3 nucleotides are TGCAGCGTGGAACTAGGACGGAGGGGGCTGGGGTATTTT. The chain combines TRBV29-1 with TRBJ2-3; possibly TRBD1 for D (7 bases). CDR1 is SQVTM and CDR2 is ANQGSEA in the germline V gene. The CDR3 sequence is 13 residues long. Trimming left V 6 bases short and J 14 bases short, with 24 bases between.

This chain joins TRBV7-9 and TRBJ2-5; D is unresolved. The V end was cut by 5 bases, the J end by 3 bases, with 10 bases between. This CDR3 spans 13 amino acids. Germline V gene lookup returns CDR1 SEHNR and CDR2 FQNEAQ (reference sequence). The CDR3 nucleotides are TGTGCCAGCAGCATAGATTACAAAGAGACCCAGTACTTC. Translated: CASSIDYKETQYF.

J is TRBJ2-7 and V is TRBV11-2; no clear D gene. The CDR3 runs 14 residues. Germline loops: CDR1 SGHAT, CDR2 FQNNGV. V shed 2 bases and J shed 3 bases, with 11 bases lying between them. DNA for the CDR3: TGTGCCAGCAGCTTAATGGCAGGAGTCTACGAGCAGTACTTC. It encodes CASSLMAGVYEQYF.

Worth noting for this clone: Relative to the germline gene, one junction end is altered; a read error may explain this. V is TRBV7-9 and J is TRBJ2-5, with a possible D match to TRBD1 (5 bases). This CDR3 spans 13 amino acids. CDR1 and CDR2 (germline): SEHNR, FQNEAQ (reference sequence). The CDR3 sequence is CASSQGSRGTQYF. The CDR3 DNA follows: TGCGCCAGCAGCCAAGGCAGTAGGGGGACCCAGTACTTC.

V gene TRBV11-2 combines with J gene TRBJ2-1; 10 nucleotides line up with TRBD2. The CDR3 is 19 residues long. Germline V gene lookup returns CDR1 SGHAT and CDR2 FQNNGV. V gave up 7 bases and J gave up 4 bases; unmatched junction bases: 19. The CDR3 nucleotides read TGTGCCAGCAAACTATGGGTTGGGCTAGCGGGAGCCGGTTACAATGAGCAGTTCTTC. Translating it yields CASKLWVGLAGAGYNEQFF.

Written as DNA, the CDR3 is TGTGCCAGTAGCTTTATGGCTAGCGGGAGCAATGAGCAGTTCTTC. Its translation is CASSFMASGSNEQFF. This chain uses TRBV19 with TRBJ2-1; 10 bases fit TRBD2. Germline values: CDR1 LNHDA, CDR2 SQIVND (reference sequence). The V segment lost 6 bases and the J segment 6 bases; nucleotides outside the gene matches: 8. This CDR3 comprises 15 residues.

The rearrangement joins TRBV10-1 to TRBJ2-7; D uncertain. Trimming pared 4 bases from V and 2 bases from J, leaving 18 bases between. The CDR3 has 16 amino acids. Germline-derived CDR1 and CDR2 are WNHNN and SYGVQD (reference sequence). In nucleotides, the CDR3 is TGCGCCAGCAGTGGTAGCTCCATTTACAGAGCCTACGAGCAGTACTTC. Its translation: CASSGSSIYRAYEQYF.

CDR3 sequence (DNA): TGTGCCAGCAGTTACGGTGGGACTAGCGGTTACAATGAGCAGTTCTTC. Translation gives CASSYGGTSGYNEQFF. The gene calls are TRBV6-6 and TRBJ2-1; TRBD2 agrees at 11 bases. The V segment lost 2 bases and the J segment 4 bases; nucleotides outside the gene matches: 4. CDR3 length: 16 residues. Germline V gives CDR1 MNHNY, CDR2 SVGAGI (reference sequence).

The chain couples TRBV10-1 to TRBJ2-1, with D possibly matching TRBD1 (5 bases). Germline CDR1 and CDR2: WNHNN and SYGVQD (reference sequence). Trimming removed 10 bases from V and 7 bases from J, with 14 bases in between. The CDR3 is made up of 12 amino acids. DNA of the CDR3: TGCGCCACCCAGGGTATGATAAATGAGCAGTTCTTC. Translated, it gives CATQGMINEQFF.

The V and J genes are TRBV25-1 and TRBJ2-1, with D possibly being TRBD1 or TRBD2 (5 bases each). The V and J ends lost 4 bases and 5 bases respectively, with 12 bases between them. CDR3 length: 14 residues. Germline V gene data show CDR1 as MGHDK and CDR2 as SYGVNS. CDR3: CASSARTGHNEQFF. The CDR3, as DNA: TGTGCCAGCAGTGCCCGGACGGGGCACAATGAGCAGTTCTTC.

As regards this clone: One end of the junction is discordant with germline, which a read error may explain. The sample carries other DNA sequences with the same CDR3. V gene TRBV9 combines with J gene TRBJ1-1; TRBD1 is a possible D gene (5 bases). CDR1 and CDR2 from the germline V gene are SGDLS and YYNGEE. CDR3 length equals 15 residues. The CDR3 DNA sequence: TGTGCTAGCAGCGTAGGGGCAGGGATGAACACTGAAGCTTTCTTT. As protein: CASSVGAGMNTEAFF.

The chain uses TRBV6-6 and TRBJ2-4; tentatively, D is TRBD2 (5 bases). Germline V CDR1 and CDR2: MNHNY, SVGAGI (reference sequence). This CDR3 is 14 amino acids long. Trimming cost V 2 bases and J 6 bases, with 11 bases left between them. CDR3 in DNA: TGTGCCAGCAGTTACGAGGGCCCGGGAAACATTCAGTACTTC. It is translated as CASSYEGPGNIQYF.

This clone was detected a few times. The chain is built from TRBV4-3 and TRBJ2-1, with D tentatively TRBD1 or TRBD2 (6 bases each). This CDR3 region has 18 residues. Trimming pared 0 bases from V and 5 bases from J, leaving 20 bases between. Germline lookup yields CDR1 LGHNA and CDR2 YSLEER. The CDR3 DNA reads as TGCGCCAGCAGCCAAGATCTCGAGGGGGGACTCTTAAACAATGAGCAGTTCTTC. Protein: CASSQDLEGGLLNNEQFF.

The chain joins TRBV27 to TRBJ2-7; no reliable D call. The germline gives CDR1 MNHEY, CDR2 SMNVEV (reference sequence). There are 13 residues in the CDR3. Trimming stripped 3 bases from V and 2 bases from J, with 8 bases between. The CDR3 DNA reads as TGTGCCAGCAGTTTTCAGAGGACCTACGAGCAGTACTTC. Translation gives CASSFQRTYEQYF.

V usage is TRBV7-8 and J usage is TRBJ2-7; the match to TRBD1 covers 7 bases. The V and J ends lost 5 bases and 2 bases, in that order; junction bases with no gene match: 9. The CDR3 contains 15 residues. The germline CDR1 and CDR2 sequences are SGHVS and FQNEAQ. The CDR3 protein is CASSPLDRLTYEQYV. For the CDR3, the DNA is TGTGCCAGCAGCCCCCTGGACAGGTTAACCTACGAGCAGTACGTC.

V gene TRBV5-1 combines with J gene TRBJ2-7; 7 nucleotides line up with TRBD1. The V gene end was trimmed by 3 bases and the J gene end by 0 bases; junction bases not matched to a gene: 6. CDR1 and CDR2 from the germline V gene are SGHRS and YFSETQ. The CDR3 contains 15 residues. In DNA form, the CDR3 reads TGCGCCAGCAGCTCCCAGACAGGGCTCTCCTACGAGCAGTACTTC. This sequence encodes CASSSQTGLSYEQYF. Full variable domain (missing parts from reference TRBV5-1 and TRBJ2-7): KAGVTQTPRYLIKTRGQQVTLSCSPISGHRSVSWYQQTPGQGLQFLFEYFSETQRNKGNFPGRFSGRQFSNSRSEMNVSTLELGDSALYLCASSSQTGLSYEQYFGPGTRLTVT.

The chain combines TRBV7-5 with TRBJ1-6. TRBV7-5 is noted as a pseudogene. The CDR3 has 18 amino acids. In DNA form, the CDR3 reads TGTGCCAGAAGCGCGCGGTGGGGGTGGTGGTCCTATAATTCACCCCTCCACTTT. Protein: CARSARWGWWSYNSPLHF.